A single sample is the source of the 23 T cell receptor beta chains below, sequenced in a study of blood T cell repertoires in COVID-19. Data came from immunoSEQ multiplex PCR; TCRdb stores just in-frame clones and leaves some out. The sample has about 220,000 clones; about 80% are singletons. Material: PBMCs or T cells enriched from blood (not recorded which). Receptor source: a man aged 40-55 years who had recovered from COVID-19.

The J gene is TRBJ2-3, the V gene TRBV5-1; D perhaps matches TRBD1 (5 bases). The CDR3 totals 15 residues. V lost 3 bases and J lost 0, with 11 bases in between. From germline, CDR1 is SGHRS and CDR2 YFSETQ. CDR3 region: CASSWGTGSTDTQYF. The CDR3 DNA follows: TGCGCCAGCAGCTGGGGAACAGGCAGCACAGATACGCAGTATTTT.

The chain carries TRBV3-1 (or the pseudogene TRBV3-2) and TRBJ2-1, with TRBD2 identical over 7 bases. CDR1 is LGHDT, CDR2 YNNKEL, per germline (reference sequence). This CDR3 comprises 17 residues. The V segment lost 4 bases and the J segment 2 bases; nucleotides outside the gene matches: 11. Written as DNA, the CDR3 is TGTGCCAGCAGCCCCATTTCAGCGGGGACCCCCTACAATGAGCAGTTCTTC. Translated, it gives CASSPISAGTPYNEQFF.

The chain employs TRBV5-4 and TRBJ2-3; 8 nucleotides agree with TRBD2. Germline trimming cut 2 bases from V and 5 bases from J; bases unmatched to any gene: 4. Germline CDR1 reads SGHNT; CDR2 reads YYREEE (reference sequence). The CDR3 extends over 14 amino acids. CDR3: CASSLSGGLDTQYF. The DNA for the CDR3 is TGTGCCAGCAGCTTAAGCGGGGGCTTAGATACGCAGTATTTT.

The chain couples TRBV3-1 (or the pseudogene TRBV3-2) to TRBJ1-4, with D uncertain. Germline assignment: CDR1 LGHDT and CDR2 YNNKEL (reference sequence). The CDR3 contains 14 residues. With 4 bases removed from V and 1 base from J, the gap between germline ends came to 7 bases. The CDR3 DNA is TGTGCCAGCAGCCGGTCGGGAACTAATGAAAAACTGTTTTTT. Amino acid sequence: CASSRSGTNEKLFF.

The chain combines TRBV6-5 with TRBJ1-1; TRBD1 might be the D (5 bases). The CDR3 loop spans 15 amino acids. The germline gives CDR1 MNHEY, CDR2 SVGAGI. Trimming pared 0 bases from V and 2 bases from J, leaving 10 bases between. The CDR3 sequence: CASSYSRQLNTEAFF. As DNA, the CDR3 is TGTGCCAGCAGTTACTCGAGACAGCTAAACACTGAAGCTTTCTTT.

V usage is TRBV5-1 and J usage is TRBJ2-1, with D hard to call. The CDR3 is made up of 18 amino acids. Looked up from germline, CDR1 is SGHRS and CDR2 is YFSETQ. Trimming removed 1 base from V and 8 bases from J, with 25 bases in between. The CDR3 region is CASSLSPISPSVVYEQFF. The CDR3 DNA reads TGCGCCAGCAGCTTGTCACCAATTAGCCCGTCGGTGGTCTATGAGCAGTTCTTC.

This chain joins TRBV19 and TRBJ2-3, with TRBD2 matching 10 bases. This CDR3 is 17 amino acids long. Germline V gives CDR1 LNHDA, CDR2 SQIVND (reference sequence). V gave up 1 base and J gave up 3 bases; unmatched junction bases: 7. The CDR3 bases are TGTGCCAGTAGTATAGGTGGAGCGGGGGGGCAGACAGATACGCAGTATTTT. Its protein is CASSIGGAGGQTDTQYF.

This clone showed up just a few times. V and J are TRBV7-8 and TRBJ2-7; D call uncertain. Per the germline V gene, CDR1 is SGHVS and CDR2 is FQNEAQ. The CDR3 extends over 14 amino acids. Trimming pared 2 bases from V and 3 bases from J, leaving 11 bases between. The CDR3 sequence: CASSLSAPNYEQYF. CDR3 DNA: TGTGCCAGCAGCTTATCAGCGCCCAACTACGAGCAGTACTTC. Based on the CDR3 plus reference TRBV7-8 and TRBJ2-7, the full variable domain is GAGVSQSPRYKVAKRGQDVALRCDPISGHVSLFWYQQALGQGPEFLTYFQNEAQLDKSGLPSDRFFAERPEGSVSTLKIQRTQQEDSAVYLCASSLSAPNYEQYFGPGTRLTVT.

The chain joins TRBV30 to TRBJ1-6; D gene unclear. CDR1 is GTSNPN, CDR2 SVGIG, per germline (reference sequence). Trimming cost V 4 bases and J 7 bases, with 11 bases left between them. This CDR3 is 13 amino acids long. CDR3 sequence reads: CAWTGRRNSPLHF. The CDR3 DNA follows: TGTGCCTGGACTGGGAGGAGGAATTCACCCCTCCACTTT.

The rearrangement uses TRBV7-2 and TRBJ1-5, with a weak D call TRBD1 (6 bases). This CDR3 is built from 16 residues. Germline V gene lookup returns CDR1 SGHTA and CDR2 FQGNSA. V lost 4 bases to trimming and J lost 6 bases, with 19 bases between them. CDR3 sequence: CASSSPPGDGSQPQHF. The CDR3 bases are TGTGCCAGCAGCTCACCCCCAGGGGATGGAAGTCAGCCCCAGCATTTT.

The V and J genes are TRBV3-1 (or the pseudogene TRBV3-2) and TRBJ1-1, with D unresolved. The CDR3 length is 15 residues. The germline V and J ends were trimmed by 5 bases and 6 bases, with 19 bases remaining between them. Germline V lookup: CDR1 LGHDT, CDR2 YNNKEL (reference sequence). The CDR3 DNA sequence: TGTGCCAGCAGCTCCTCTTCTACTAGGCCCGCTGAAGCTTTCTTT. This translates into CASSSSSTRPAEAFF.

J is TRBJ1-4 and V is TRBV3-1 (or the pseudogene TRBV3-2), with D unclear. V lost 4 bases to trimming and J lost 13 bases, with 19 bases between them. Germline CDR1 reads LGHDT; CDR2 reads YNNKEL (reference sequence). This CDR3 is built from 14 residues. As DNA, the CDR3 is TGTGCCAGCAGCCTGCGGCCCACTAGGAAGAGACTGTTTTTT. It specifies CASSLRPTRKRLFF.

This rearrangement joins TRBV4-2 to TRBJ1-6, with TRBD1 identical over 7 bases. Germline CDR1 reads LGHNA; CDR2 reads YNFKEQ. The CDR3 loop spans 15 amino acids. V dropped 4 bases and J dropped 9; count of bases not matched to a gene: 9. CDR3 in amino acids: CASSRETGDLSPLHF. As DNA, the CDR3 is TGTGCCAGCAGCCGAGAAACAGGGGACCTTTCACCCCTCCACTTT.

The chain has TRBV7-9 and TRBJ2-1; the match to TRBD2 covers 10 bases. The V and J ends lost 2 bases and 5 bases, in that order; junction bases with no gene match: 12. Germline CDR1 is SEHNR and CDR2 is FQNEAQ (reference sequence). The CDR3 has 18 amino acids. CDR3 DNA sequence: TGTGCCAGCAGCTTATTTCCCCCCGGGACTAGCGCGGACAATGAGCAGTTCTTC. Encoded protein: CASSLFPPGTSADNEQFF.

The V gene is TRBV11-1, the J gene TRBJ1-1; D gene unclear. Germline V gives CDR1 SGHAT, CDR2 FQDESV (reference sequence). Between the trimmed V and J ends, which lost 1 base and 4 bases, there was a span of 7 bases. This CDR3 comprises 13 residues. The CDR3 DNA follows: TGTGCCAGCAGCTTAGTGGAGGGCACTGAAGCTTTCTTT. It specifies CASSLVEGTEAFF.

The rearrangement uses TRBV5-5 and TRBJ1-4; 8 bases are a match to TRBD1. V lost 0 bases, J lost 8 bases, and 6 bases stayed unmatched. Germline V gives CDR1 SGHKS, CDR2 YYEKEE (reference sequence). The CDR3 has 15 residues. CDR3 in DNA: TGTGCCAGCAGCTTGGAAGGGACAGGAGAAGAAAAACTGTTTTTT. As protein: CASSLEGTGEEKLFF.

The chain combines TRBV11-1 with TRBJ2-7, with D possibly matching TRBD2 (6 bases). This CDR3 is built from 15 residues. V lost 5 bases to trimming and J lost 0 bases, with 14 bases between them. Germline V lookup: CDR1 SGHAT, CDR2 FQDESV (reference sequence). The CDR3 spells CASSPRRGSSYEQYF. CDR3 nucleotides: TGTGCCAGCAGCCCCCGTCGGGGGAGCTCCTACGAGCAGTACTTC.

This clone is a singleton in its sample. The genes are TRBV14 and TRBJ1-6; 8 nucleotides agree with TRBD1. This CDR3 has 15 amino acids. V dropped 3 bases and J dropped 10; count of bases not matched to a gene: 8. Germline CDR1 and CDR2: SGHDN and FVKESK. The CDR3 nucleotides are TGTGCCAGCAGCCATGATGCAGGGGGCAACTCACCCCTCCACTTT. Residues: CASSHDAGGNSPLHF. The whole variable domain, remainder taken from reference TRBV14 and TRBJ1-6, is EAGVTQFPSHSVIEKGQTVTLRCDPISGHDNLYWYRRVMGKEIKFLLHFVKESKQDESGMPNNRFLAERTGGTYSTLKVQPAELEDSGVYFCASSHDAGGNSPLHFGNGTRLTVT.

This chain connects TRBV19 to TRBJ2-7, with TRBD1 identical over 7 bases. CDR1 is LNHDA and CDR2 is SQIVND in the germline V gene (reference sequence). This CDR3 contains 13 residues. Trimming removed 4 bases from V and 5 bases from J; junction bases left unmatched: 5. The CDR3 sequence is CASSTLQGNEQYF. The CDR3 nucleotides are TGTGCCAGTAGTACCTTACAGGGGAACGAGCAGTACTTC.

The chain combines TRBV18 with TRBJ2-2, with 8 bases lining up with TRBD1. This CDR3 is 16 amino acids long. The germline gives CDR1 KGHSH, CDR2 LQKENI. J lost 6 bases, V lost 3 bases, and 9 bases had no gene match. The CDR3 is CASSPQGATGAGELFF. In nucleotides, the CDR3 is TGTGCCAGCTCACCCCAGGGGGCGACGGGGGCCGGGGAGCTGTTTTTT. The whole variable domain, remainder taken from reference TRBV18 and TRBJ2-2, is NAGVMQNPRHLVRRRGQEARLRCSPMKGHSHVYWYRQLPEEGLKFMVYLQKENIIDESGMPKERFSAEFPKEGPSILRIQQVVRGDSAAYFCASSPQGATGAGELFFGEGSRLTVL.

This chain uses TRBV5-1 with TRBJ2-7; 7 bases agree with TRBD1. The V and J ends lost 4 bases and 5 bases, in that order; junction bases with no gene match: 3. The length of the CDR3 is 12 residues. Germline lookup yields CDR1 SGHRS and CDR2 YFSETQ. The CDR3 protein is CASSPTGHEQYF. The CDR3 DNA sequence: TGCGCCAGCAGCCCGACAGGGCACGAGCAGTACTTC.

This chain uses TRBV28 with TRBJ2-7; D ambiguous. Germline CDR1 reads MDHEN; CDR2 reads SYDVKM. V was shortened by 5 bases and J by 3 bases, with 5 bases between the two germline ends. This CDR3 region has 11 residues. The CDR3, as DNA: TGTGCCAGCAGTCCTCGCTACGAGCAGTACTTC. Translated, it gives CASSPRYEQYF. Together with reference TRBV28 and TRBJ2-7, the CDR3 gives the full variable domain: DVKVTQSSRYLVKRTGEKVFLECVQDMDHENMFWYRQDPGLGLRLIYFSYDVKMKEKGDIPEGYSVSREKKERFSLILESASTNQTSMYLCASSPRYEQYFGPGTRLTVT.

This clone was seen once. This chain uses TRBV27 with TRBJ1-2; D not certain. The CDR3 is made up of 14 amino acids. V was clipped by 2 bases and J by 4 bases, with 11 bases between them. Germline CDR1 MNHEY, CDR2 SMNVEV (reference sequence). CDR3 nucleotides: TGTGCCAGCAGTTTAAGGCCGGGGTCCTATGGCTACACCTTC. Translating gives CASSLRPGSYGYTF.